The 11 T cell receptor beta chains presented below share a single source sample, sequenced in a study of T cell responses to AZD1222 COVID-19 vaccine. Measured with immunoSEQ multiplex PCR; TCRdb has only the in-frame clones, and not every one. The data hold approximately 75,000 clones, with over 75% observed a single time. The sequences come from peripheral blood, collected 28 days after the second AZD1222 dose. Source of these receptors: an adult who received the AZD1222 COVID-19 vaccine.

This clone has a handful of counts. This chain uses TRBV7-9 with TRBJ1-4; 7 nucleotides align to TRBD1. This CDR3 has 14 residues. The J segment lost 5 bases and the V segment lost 2 bases, leaving 2 bases of the junction unmatched. The germline gives CDR1 SEHNR, CDR2 FQNEAQ (reference sequence). The CDR3 DNA reads TGTGCCAGCAGCTTAACACAGGGGAATGAAAAACTGTTTTTT. Translation gives CASSLTQGNEKLFF.

J is TRBJ1-5 and V is TRBV18; D may be TRBD1 (5 bases). The CDR3 totals 14 residues. Trimming shortened V by 3 bases and J by 7 bases, and 13 bases separated the two germline ends. Germline V gene sequence: CDR1 KGHSH, CDR2 LQKENI. The CDR3 coding sequence is TGTGCCAGCTCACCCCCTGGGGGATTCCAGCCCCAGCATTTT. Residues: CASSPPGGFQPQHF.

V and J are TRBV5-1 and TRBJ2-2; 8 nucleotides line up with TRBD2. The CDR3 is 15 amino acids. V shed 0 bases and J 6 bases; nucleotides not matched to a gene: 4. From germline, CDR1 is SGHRS and CDR2 YFSETQ. The CDR3 sequence: CASSLASGGAGELFF. The CDR3 nucleotides read TGCGCCAGCAGCTTGGCCAGCGGGGGTGCCGGGGAGCTGTTTTTT.

V is TRBV5-1 and J is TRBJ2-2, with D tentatively TRBD1 (6 bases). There are 14 residues in the CDR3. The germline V and J ends were trimmed by 4 bases and 4 bases, with 11 bases remaining between them. From germline, CDR1 is SGHRS and CDR2 YFSETQ. CDR3 region: CASSPGVGTGELFF. The CDR3 DNA reads as TGCGCCAGCAGCCCAGGGGTGGGCACCGGGGAGCTGTTTTTT.

The V gene is TRBV6-5, the J gene TRBJ2-3; TRBD1 matches at 9 bases. This CDR3 spans 15 amino acids. Germline V gene data show CDR1 as MNHEY and CDR2 as SVGAGI. V shed 6 bases, J shed 4 bases, and the junction held 8 bases outside the gene matches. CDR3 sequence (DNA): TGTGCCAGCAGCCTACAGGGGGCTCGGGCAGATACGCAGTATTTT. Translated: CASSLQGARADTQYF.

In regard to this clone: The DNA is left out, because the CDR3 cannot be placed on it with certainty; the CDR3 is given as TCRdb lists it. The chain couples TRBV6-5 to TRBJ2-1; the D call TRBD2 from the table was never checked on the DNA. Per germline, CDR1 MNHEY and CDR2 SVGAGI. The CDR3 numbers 16 amino acids, ends counted. The CDR3 is CASSSSGLAVRSEQFF.

This chain joins TRBV28 and TRBJ1-2; D is possibly TRBD1 (5 bases). V lost 10 bases to trimming and J lost 8 bases, with 20 bases between them. CDR1 and CDR2 (germline): MDHEN, SYDVKM. The CDR3 loop spans 13 amino acids. Here the CDR3 reads CATSSGGIKGYTF. CDR3 in DNA: TGTGCCACGTCGTCCGGGGGGATAAAGGGCTACACCTTC.

The rearrangement links TRBV5-1 to TRBJ2-6; D call uncertain. CDR3 length: 16 amino acids. The germline CDR1 and CDR2 sequences are SGHRS and YFSETQ. Trimming removed 0 bases at V and 0 bases at J, with 7 bases between. CDR3 protein: CASSLGVTSGANVLTF. The DNA of the CDR3 is TGCGCCAGCAGCTTGGGAGTGACCTCTGGGGCCAACGTCCTGACTTTC.

The chain recombines TRBV3-1 (or the pseudogene TRBV3-2) with TRBJ1-2; D gene unclear. Looked up from germline, CDR1 is LGHDT and CDR2 is YNNKEL (reference sequence). V lost 2 bases and J lost 0, with 7 bases in between. The CDR3 is 14 residues long. The CDR3 nucleotides read TGTGCCAGCAGCCAACGGGCCTCTAACTATGGCTACACCTTC. It is translated as CASSQRASNYGYTF.

V usage is TRBV28 and J usage is TRBJ2-7; D ambiguous. There are 11 residues in the CDR3. V lost 9 bases and J 1 base, leaving 7 bases between the germline ends. Germline V gene data show CDR1 as MDHEN and CDR2 as SYDVKM. This CDR3 is CASRESYEQYF. The CDR3 nucleotides read TGTGCCAGTAGGGAATCCTACGAGCAGTACTTC. The variable domain in full, with the rest retrieved from reference TRBV28 and TRBJ2-7, is DVKVTQSSRYLVKRTGEKVFLECVQDMDHENMFWYRQDPGLGLRLIYFSYDVKMKEKGDIPEGYSVSREKKERFSLILESASTNQTSMYLCASRESYEQYFGPGTRLTVT.

The genes are TRBV30 and TRBJ1-2; D ambiguous. Deletions cut 4 bases from V and 7 bases from J, with 10 bases between. Germline V lookup: CDR1 GTSNPN, CDR2 SVGIG (reference sequence). This CDR3 spans 11 amino acids. For the CDR3, the DNA is TGTGCCTGGAAGGGTCAGACTGGCTACACCTTC. Its translation is CAWKGQTGYTF.